The 20 T cell receptor beta chains listed next were all sequenced from one sample in a study of T cell changes during pregnancy in multiple sclerosis. The repertoire was sequenced with immunoSEQ multiplex PCR; TCRdb's copy has only in-frame clones and lacks some. Among 83,000 or so clones, around 94% were seen once, and the ten largest hold approximately 1.7%. The sequencing used peripheral blood, collected after pregnancy. Receptor source: a female donor in good health, enrolled as a control in a pregnancy study.

V and J are TRBV19 and TRBJ1-5; no reliable D call. With 4 bases removed from V and 0 bases from J, the gap between germline ends came to 4 bases. This CDR3 region has 13 residues. CDR1 and CDR2 (germline): LNHDA, SQIVND (reference sequence). For the CDR3, the DNA is TGTGCCAGTAGTACCAGTAGCAATCAGCCCCAGCATTTT. This translates into CASSTSSNQPQHF.

This chain joins TRBV20-1 and TRBJ2-7; tentatively, D is TRBD2 (5 bases). The CDR3 loop spans 11 amino acids. Germline CDR1 DFQATT, CDR2 SNEGSKA (reference sequence). Trimming stripped 6 bases from V and 6 bases from J, with 12 bases between. The CDR3 coding sequence is TGCAGTGCCCAGATGGGGAGCGAGCAGTACTTC. Protein product: CSAQMGSEQYF.

The DNA for the CDR3 is TGCGCCAGCAGCTACTTAGCGGGAGGGCCGGTAGGTGAGCAGTTCTTC. Translating it yields CASSYLAGGPVGEQFF. The genes are TRBV5-1 and TRBJ2-1; 11 nucleotides match TRBD2. The V and J ends lost 3 bases and 9 bases, in that order; junction bases with no gene match: 11. Germline-derived CDR1 and CDR2 are SGHRS and YFSETQ. CDR3 length equals 16 residues.

The chain is built from TRBV19 and TRBJ2-2; no clear D. The CDR3 length is 14 residues. From germline, CDR1 is LNHDA and CDR2 SQIVND (reference sequence). The V and J ends lost 4 bases and 5 bases respectively, with 11 bases between them. CDR3 in amino acids: CASSTTPLTGELFF. CDR3 DNA: TGTGCCAGTAGTACCACCCCACTGACCGGGGAGCTGTTTTTT. The complete variable domain, with remaining parts taken from reference TRBV19 and TRBJ2-2, reads DGGITQSPKYLFRKEGQNVTLSCEQNLNHDAMYWYRQDPGQGLRLIYYSQIVNDFQKGDIAEGYSVSREKKESFPLTVTSAQKNPTAFYLCASSTTPLTGELFFGEGSRLTVL.

This chain links TRBV18 with TRBJ2-7; 8 bases line up with TRBD1. The V gene end was trimmed by 3 bases and the J gene end by 6 bases; junction bases not matched to a gene: 7. Germline V CDR1 and CDR2: KGHSH, LQKENI. The CDR3 sequence is 14 residues long. CDR3 in amino acids: CASSPLQGAVEQYF. The CDR3 bases are TGTGCCAGCTCACCGCTGCAGGGGGCGGTCGAGCAGTACTTC.

The V call is TRBV5-1, the J call TRBJ2-1; D is perhaps TRBD2 (5 bases). V was clipped by 6 bases and J by 10 bases, with 14 bases between them. Germline CDR1 reads SGHRS; CDR2 reads YFSETQ. This CDR3 is 12 amino acids long. The CDR3 DNA sequence: TGCGCCAGCAACCTCGGAGGCCAAGAGCAGTTCTTC. As protein: CASNLGGQEQFF.

J is TRBJ2-7 and V is TRBV6-6; no clear D. V shed 0 bases and J shed 7 bases, with 13 bases lying between them. The CDR3 runs 14 residues. CDR1 and CDR2 from the germline V gene are MNHNY and SVGAGI (reference sequence). The CDR3 region is CASSYSSPLREQYF. CDR3 DNA sequence: TGTGCCAGCAGTTACTCTAGTCCGTTGAGGGAGCAGTACTTC.

The chain links TRBV19 to TRBJ1-5; D call uncertain. The CDR3 sequence is 12 residues long. Trimming removed 5 bases at V and 6 bases at J, with 8 bases between. Germline V gene data show CDR1 as LNHDA and CDR2 as SQIVND (reference sequence). The chain's CDR3 is CASSLGVQPQHF. The CDR3 bases are TGTGCCAGTAGTTTGGGAGTTCAGCCCCAGCATTTT. The full variable domain, with the rest looked up from reference TRBV19 and TRBJ1-5, is DGGITQSPKYLFRKEGQNVTLSCEQNLNHDAMYWYRQDPGQGLRLIYYSQIVNDFQKGDIAEGYSVSREKKESFPLTVTSAQKNPTAFYLCASSLGVQPQHFGDGTRLSIL.

This chain joins TRBV6-6 and TRBJ2-7; D perhaps matches TRBD2 (5 bases). The CDR3 contains 12 residues. Germline CDR1 reads MNHNY; CDR2 reads SVGAGI (reference sequence). Trimming took 6 bases from V and 5 from J, leaving 11 bases between them. The CDR3, as DNA: TGTGCCAGCAGAATGACTACGGACGAGCAGTACTTC. It codes for CASRMTTDEQYF.

The chain employs TRBV28 and TRBJ2-7, with 8 bases aligning to TRBD2. The germline CDR1 and CDR2 sequences are MDHEN and SYDVKM. The CDR3 has 14 residues. With V trimmed by 8 bases and J by 3 bases, 9 bases remained unmatched. CDR3 residues: CASFSTGTSYEQYF. CDR3 coding DNA: TGTGCCAGCTTTTCAACCGGGACTAGCTACGAGCAGTACTTC.

This clone was counted a single time. The CDR3 sequence: CASRNRGGTNTGELFF. CDR3 sequence (DNA): TGTGCCAGCCGAAACAGGGGGGGCACCAACACCGGGGAGCTGTTTTTT. This chain links TRBV25-1 with TRBJ2-2, with a weak D call TRBD1 (8 bases). The germline V gene has CDR1 MGHDK and CDR2 SYGVNS. V dropped 8 bases and J dropped 2 bases, with 18 bases sitting between them. The CDR3 runs 16 residues.

The rearrangement uses TRBV9 and TRBJ1-2, with 7 bases that match TRBD1. The ends lost 0 bases at V and 0 bases at J; junction bases unmatched: 8. The CDR3 loop spans 17 amino acids. Germline CDR1 reads SGDLS; CDR2 reads YYNGEE. The CDR3 is CASSVEDRRSANYGYTF. CDR3 DNA sequence: TGTGCCAGCAGCGTAGAGGACAGGCGGTCGGCTAACTATGGCTACACCTTC.

The rearrangement links TRBV23-1 to TRBJ2-1; tentatively, D is TRBD2 (6 bases). TRBV23-1 is annotated as an ORF whose role is uncertain. This CDR3 spans 15 amino acids. Trimming removed 9 bases from V and 3 bases from J, with 18 bases in between. CDR3 DNA sequence: TGCGCCAGGAGAAAGGGACTCCACCACTACAATGAGCAGTTCTTC. Translated, it gives CARRKGLHHYNEQFF.

The chain is built from TRBV10-3 and TRBJ1-1; D perhaps matches TRBD1 (5 bases). The CDR3 runs to 13 residues. Trimming removed 6 bases from V and 2 bases from J, with 10 bases in between. Germline lookup yields CDR1 ENHRY and CDR2 SYGVKD. CDR3 sequence: CAIRQTVNTEAFF. CDR3 DNA sequence: TGTGCCATCAGACAGACAGTCAACACTGAAGCTTTCTTT.

V gene TRBV5-1 combines with J gene TRBJ2-7; D is possibly TRBD1 (5 bases). Germline lookup yields CDR1 SGHRS and CDR2 YFSETQ. This CDR3 comprises 14 residues. The V gene lost 2 bases and the J gene lost 7 bases, with 16 bases spanning the gap. The CDR3 DNA follows: TGCGCCAGCAGCTTTAGAGACAGTCGTGGGGAGCAGTACTTC. It codes for CASSFRDSRGEQYF.

The rearrangement joins TRBV6-5 to TRBJ2-1; TRBD2 matches at 9 bases. Germline CDR1 and CDR2: MNHEY and SVGAGI. CDR3 length equals 14 residues. Trimming cost V 9 bases and J 0 bases; bases outside gene matches: 3. In nucleotides, the CDR3 is TGTGCCAGTTTTAGCGGGAGCTCCTACAATGAGCAGTTCTTC. Translating gives CASFSGSSYNEQFF.

The genes are TRBV5-1 and TRBJ2-2; D unresolved. CDR3 length: 11 amino acids. V lost 2 bases to trimming and J lost 6 bases, with 2 bases between them. Germline CDR1 reads SGHRS; CDR2 reads YFSETQ. The CDR3 is CASSFAGELFF. CDR3 nucleotide sequence: TGCGCCAGCAGCTTCGCCGGGGAGCTGTTTTTT.

The rearrangement links TRBV6-5 to TRBJ1-5, with TRBD1 matching 10 bases. Germline CDR1 is MNHEY and CDR2 is SVGAGI. CDR3 length: 15 amino acids. J gave up 6 bases and V 6 bases, and 8 bases lay outside the gene matches. The CDR3, as DNA: TGTGCCAGCAGAAAGGACAGGGGGTCCAGTCAGCCCCAGCATTTT. This encodes CASRKDRGSSQPQHF.

The V gene is TRBV2, the J gene TRBJ2-6; TRBD1 aligns across 10 bases. The CDR3 sequence is 15 residues long. V shed 11 bases, J shed 0 bases, and the junction held 4 bases outside the gene matches. In germline, CDR1 is SNHLY, CDR2 FYNNEI. The CDR3 DNA follows: TGTGCCTTCCGGGACAGGGGCTCTGGGGCCAACGTCCTGACTTTC. Translating it yields CAFRDRGSGANVLTF.

The chain combines TRBV6-1 with TRBJ1-5; D call uncertain. The germline V and J ends were trimmed by 4 bases and 2 bases, with 12 bases remaining between them. This CDR3 contains 15 residues. Germline V lookup: CDR1 MNHNS, CDR2 SASEGT. CDR3 DNA: TGTGCCAGCAGTGGGGAGGGTTTGGGCAATCAGCCCCAGCATTTT. Translating gives CASSGEGLGNQPQHF.